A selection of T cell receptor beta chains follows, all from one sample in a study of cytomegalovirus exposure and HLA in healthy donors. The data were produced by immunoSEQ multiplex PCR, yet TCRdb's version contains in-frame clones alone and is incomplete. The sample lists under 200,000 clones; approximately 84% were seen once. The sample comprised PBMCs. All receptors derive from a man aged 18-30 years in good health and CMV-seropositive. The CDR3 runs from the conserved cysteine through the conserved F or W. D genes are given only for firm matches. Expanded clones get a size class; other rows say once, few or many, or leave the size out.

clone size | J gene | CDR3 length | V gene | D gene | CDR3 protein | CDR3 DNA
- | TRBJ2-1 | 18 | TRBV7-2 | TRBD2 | CASSLALRPAGALNEQFF | TGTGCCAGCAGCTTAGCGCTAAGGCCAGCGGGAGCCTTAAATGAGCAGTTCTTC
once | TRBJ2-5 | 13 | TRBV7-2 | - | CASSPWTVKTQYF | TGTGCCAGCAGCCCTTGGACAGTTAAGACCCAGTACTTC
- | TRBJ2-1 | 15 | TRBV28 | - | CASSPSGGPYNEQFF | TGTGCCAGCAGTCCCTCCGGAGGGCCCTACAATGAGCAGTTCTTC
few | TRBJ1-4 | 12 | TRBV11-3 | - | CASSPRGEKLFF | TGTGCCAGCAGCCCCCGGGGTGAAAAACTGTTTTTT
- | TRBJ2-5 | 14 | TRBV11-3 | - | CASSLDSSSGTQYF | TGTGCCAGCAGCTTAGACTCATCGTCGGGAACCCAGTACTTC
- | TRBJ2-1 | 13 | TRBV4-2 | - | CASSQRGFDEQFF | TGTGCCAGCAGCCAAAGGGGGTTCGATGAGCAGTTCTTC
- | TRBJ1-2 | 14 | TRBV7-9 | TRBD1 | CASSLGQGAHGYTF | TGTGCCAGCAGCTTAGGGCAGGGGGCGCATGGCTACACCTTC
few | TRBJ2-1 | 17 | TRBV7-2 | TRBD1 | CASSLVPGTGGVNEQFF | TGTGCCAGCAGTCTCGTTCCCGGGACAGGGGGCGTAAATGAGCAGTTCTTC
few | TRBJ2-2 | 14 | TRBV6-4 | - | CASSEASSPGELFF | TGTGCCAGCAGTGAAGCTAGTTCGCCCGGGGAGCTGTTTTTT
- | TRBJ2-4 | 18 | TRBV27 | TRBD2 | CASSLSGTSGLAKNIQYF | TGTGCCAGCAGTTTATCAGGGACTAGCGGCCTAGCCAAAAACATTCAGTACTTC
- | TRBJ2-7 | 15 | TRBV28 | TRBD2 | CASNELSGGRLEQYF | TGTGCCAGCAATGAGCTTTCGGGAGGGAGGCTCGAGCAGTACTTC
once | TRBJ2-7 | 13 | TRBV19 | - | CASRTAGSYEQYF | TGTGCCAGTAGAACGGCAGGCTCCTACGAGCAGTACTTC
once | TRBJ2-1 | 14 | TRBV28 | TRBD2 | CASRELAGYNEQFF | TGTGCCAGCAGAGAACTAGCGGGGTACAATGAGCAGTTCTTC
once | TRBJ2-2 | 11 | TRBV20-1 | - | CSAPASGELFF | TGCAGTGCACCCGCGAGTGGGGAGCTGTTTTTT
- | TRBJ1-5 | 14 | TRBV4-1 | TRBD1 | CASSQGTGGQPQHF | TGCGCCAGCAGCCAAGGGACAGGGGGTCAGCCCCAGCATTTT
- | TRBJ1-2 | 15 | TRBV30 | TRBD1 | CAFTGTGVPNYGYTF | TGTGCCTTCACCGGGACAGGGGTCCCTAACTATGGCTACACCTTC
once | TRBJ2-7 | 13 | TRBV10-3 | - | CAIMGAGPYEQYF | TGTGCCATCATGGGGGCAGGCCCCTACGAGCAGTACTTC
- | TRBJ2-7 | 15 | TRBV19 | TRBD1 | CASSVSGTGDYEQYF | TGTGCCAGTAGTGTGTCCGGGACAGGGGACTACGAGCAGTACTTC
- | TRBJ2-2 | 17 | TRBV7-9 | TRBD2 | CASSSPQISGRAGELFF | TGTGCCAGCAGCTCACCCCAAATCTCGGGGAGGGCCGGGGAGCTGTTTTTT
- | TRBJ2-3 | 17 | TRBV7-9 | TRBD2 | CASSWPGLAGDSDTQYF | TGTGCCAGCAGCTGGCCGGGACTAGCGGGAGATTCAGATACGCAGTATTTT
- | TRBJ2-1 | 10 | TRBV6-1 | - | CASTGYEQFF | TGTGCCAGCACGGGTTATGAGCAGTTCTTC
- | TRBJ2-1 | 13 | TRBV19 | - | CASSIDSYNEQFF | TGTGCCAGTAGTATAGACAGTTACAATGAGCAGTTCTTC
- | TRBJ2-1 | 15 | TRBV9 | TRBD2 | CASSTGWEGHHEQFF | TGTGCCAGCAGCACGGGGTGGGAGGGCCATCATGAGCAGTTCTTC
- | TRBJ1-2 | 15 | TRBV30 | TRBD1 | CAWRQGADANYGYTF | TGTGCCTGGAGGCAGGGGGCGGATGCTAACTATGGCTACACCTTC
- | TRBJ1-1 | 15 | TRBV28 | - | CASRTLQGFGTEAFF | TGTGCCAGCAGGACTCTACAGGGTTTTGGCACTGAAGCTTTCTTT
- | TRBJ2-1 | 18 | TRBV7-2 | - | CASSLLGGRPTLYNEQFF | TGTGCCAGCAGCTTATTAGGAGGGAGGCCAACCCTATACAATGAGCAGTTCTTC
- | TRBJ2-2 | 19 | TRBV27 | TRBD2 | CASSLSPWTSGMLTGELFF | TGTGCCAGCAGTTTATCGCCATGGACTAGCGGGATGCTCACCGGGGAGCTGTTTTTT
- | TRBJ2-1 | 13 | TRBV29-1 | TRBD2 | CSVTGLVIGEQFF | TGCAGCGTTACGGGACTAGTGATTGGTGAGCAGTTCTTC
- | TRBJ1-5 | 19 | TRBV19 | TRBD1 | CASSMLPGQGIGSNQPQHF | TGTGCCAGTAGTATGCTCCCGGGACAGGGGATTGGTAGCAATCAGCCCCAGCATTTT
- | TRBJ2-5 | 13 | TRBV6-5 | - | CASSYRAGETQYF | TGTGCCAGCAGTTACCGCGCGGGGGAGACCCAGTACTTC
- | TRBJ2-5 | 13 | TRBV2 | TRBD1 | CASSAGTGETQYF | TGTGCCAGCAGTGCTGGGACAGGGGAGACCCAGTACTTC
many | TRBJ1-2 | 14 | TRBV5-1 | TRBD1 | CASSLGQGLGGYTF | TGCGCCAGCAGCTTGGGACAGGGGCTAGGTGGCTACACCTTC
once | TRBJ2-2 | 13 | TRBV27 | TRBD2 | CASSSGGQGELFF | TGTGCCAGCAGTTCGGGAGGCCAAGGGGAGCTGTTTTTT
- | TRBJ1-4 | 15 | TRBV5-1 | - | CASSALGGVNEKLFF | TGCGCCAGCAGCGCCCTGGGGGGGGTTAATGAAAAACTGTTTTTT
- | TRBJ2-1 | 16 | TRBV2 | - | CASAQKRLSSYNEQFF | TGTGCCAGCGCCCAGAAGCGCCTAAGCTCCTACAATGAGCAGTTCTTC
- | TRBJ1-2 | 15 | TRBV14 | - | CASSQASGGIYGYTF | TGTGCCAGCAGCCAAGCATCGGGGGGGATCTATGGCTACACCTTC
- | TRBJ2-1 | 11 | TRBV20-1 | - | CSGQIQEGAFF | TGCAGTGGCCAGATACAGGAAGGTGCGTTCTTC
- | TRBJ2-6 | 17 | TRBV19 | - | CASRTPGQISGANVLTF | TGTGCCAGTAGGACACCGGGACAAATCTCTGGGGCCAACGTCCTGACTTTC
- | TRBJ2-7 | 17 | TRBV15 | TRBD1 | CATSRDRVGQGSYEQYF | TGTGCCACCAGCAGAGACCGGGTGGGACAGGGGTCGTACGAGCAGTACTTC
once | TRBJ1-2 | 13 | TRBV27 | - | CASSKGGYYGYTF | TGTGCCAGCAGTAAGGGGGGGTACTATGGCTACACCTTC
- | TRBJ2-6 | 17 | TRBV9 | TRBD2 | CASSEGLAGTGANVLTF | TGTGCCAGCAGCGAGGGACTAGCGGGAACTGGGGCCAACGTCCTGACTTTC
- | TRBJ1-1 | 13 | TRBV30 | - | CAWSLIGREEAFF | TGTGCCTGGAGTCTGATCGGCAGGGAAGAAGCTTTCTTT
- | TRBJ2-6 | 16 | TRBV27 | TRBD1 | CASSLSGGSGANVLTF | TGTGCCAGCAGTCTATCAGGGGGCTCTGGGGCCAACGTCCTGACTTTC